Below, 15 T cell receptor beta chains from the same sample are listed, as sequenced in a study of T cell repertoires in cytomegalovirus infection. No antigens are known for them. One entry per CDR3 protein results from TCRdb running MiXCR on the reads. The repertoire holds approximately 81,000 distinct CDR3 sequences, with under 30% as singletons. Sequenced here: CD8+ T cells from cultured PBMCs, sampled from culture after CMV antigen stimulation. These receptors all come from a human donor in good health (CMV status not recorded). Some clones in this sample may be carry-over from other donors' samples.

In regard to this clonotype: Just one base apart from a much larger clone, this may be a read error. CDR3 bases: TGTGCCGGCAGCTCGGACAGGGCCTACGAGCAGTACTTC. Amino acids: CAGSSDRAYEQYF. The chain employs TRBV7-6 and TRBJ2-7; 8 bases agree with TRBD1. This CDR3 region has 13 residues. The germline V gene has CDR1 SGHVS and CDR2 FNYEAQ.

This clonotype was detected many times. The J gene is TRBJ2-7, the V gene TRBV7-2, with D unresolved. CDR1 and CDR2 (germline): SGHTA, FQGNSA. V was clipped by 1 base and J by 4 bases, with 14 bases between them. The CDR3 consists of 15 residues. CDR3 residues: CASSLEFTVNYEQYF. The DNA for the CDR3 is TGTGCCAGCAGCTTAGAGTTTACAGTGAATTACGAGCAGTACTTC. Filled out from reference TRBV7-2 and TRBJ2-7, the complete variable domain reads GAGVSQSPSNKVTEKGKDVELRCDPISGHTALYWYRQSLGQGLEFLIYFQGNSAPDKSGLPSDRFSAERTGGSVSTLTIQRTQQEDSAVYLCASSLEFTVNYEQYFGPGTRLTVT.

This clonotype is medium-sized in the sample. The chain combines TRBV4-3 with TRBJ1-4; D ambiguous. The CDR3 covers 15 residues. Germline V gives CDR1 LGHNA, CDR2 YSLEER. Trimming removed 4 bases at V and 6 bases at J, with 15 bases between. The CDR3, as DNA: TGCGCCAGCAGCCCCGACGTGTCGCAGGATGAAAAACTGTTTTTT. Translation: CASSPDVSQDEKLFF.

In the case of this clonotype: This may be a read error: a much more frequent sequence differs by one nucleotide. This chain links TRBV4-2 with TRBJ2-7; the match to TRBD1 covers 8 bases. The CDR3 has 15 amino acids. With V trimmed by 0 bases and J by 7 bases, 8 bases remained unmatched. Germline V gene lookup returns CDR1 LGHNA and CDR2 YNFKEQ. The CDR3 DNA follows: TGTGCCAGCAGCCAAGACCCACAGGGGGTGAATGAGCAGTACTTC. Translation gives CASSQDPQGVNEQYF.

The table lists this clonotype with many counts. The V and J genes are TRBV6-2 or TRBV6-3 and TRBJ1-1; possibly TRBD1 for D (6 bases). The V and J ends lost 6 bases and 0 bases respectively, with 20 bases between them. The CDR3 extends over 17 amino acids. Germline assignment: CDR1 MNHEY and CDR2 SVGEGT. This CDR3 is CASSTGHSFVVNTEAFF. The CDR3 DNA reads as TGTGCCAGCAGCACAGGGCACTCCTTCGTGGTGAACACTGAAGCTTTCTTT.

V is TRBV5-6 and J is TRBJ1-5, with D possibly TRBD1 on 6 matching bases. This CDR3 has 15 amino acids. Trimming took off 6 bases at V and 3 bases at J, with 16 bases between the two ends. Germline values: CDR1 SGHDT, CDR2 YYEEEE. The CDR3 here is CASNLGGSFNQPQHF. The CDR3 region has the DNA TGTGCCAGCAACTTAGGGGGGTCTTTCAATCAGCCCCAGCATTTT.

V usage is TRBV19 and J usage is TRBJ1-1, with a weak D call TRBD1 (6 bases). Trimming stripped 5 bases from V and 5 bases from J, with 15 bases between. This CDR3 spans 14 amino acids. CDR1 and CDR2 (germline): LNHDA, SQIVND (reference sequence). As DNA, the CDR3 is TGTGCCAGTAGTGCCGGACAGTGGAGGACTGAAGCTTTCTTT. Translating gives CASSAGQWRTEAFF.

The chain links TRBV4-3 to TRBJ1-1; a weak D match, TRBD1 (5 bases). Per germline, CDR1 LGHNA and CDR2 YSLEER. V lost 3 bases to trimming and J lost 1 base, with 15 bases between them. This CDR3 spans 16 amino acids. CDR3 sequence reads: CASSHNTLQANTEAFF. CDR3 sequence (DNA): TGCGCCAGCAGCCACAACACTCTACAGGCGAACACTGAAGCTTTCTTT.

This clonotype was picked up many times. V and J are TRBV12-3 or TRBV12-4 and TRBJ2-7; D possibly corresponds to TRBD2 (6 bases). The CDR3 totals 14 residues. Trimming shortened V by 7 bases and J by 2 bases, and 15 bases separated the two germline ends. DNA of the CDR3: TGTGCCAGCACGGTGGCGGGACCCACCTACGAGCAGTACTTC. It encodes CASTVAGPTYEQYF.

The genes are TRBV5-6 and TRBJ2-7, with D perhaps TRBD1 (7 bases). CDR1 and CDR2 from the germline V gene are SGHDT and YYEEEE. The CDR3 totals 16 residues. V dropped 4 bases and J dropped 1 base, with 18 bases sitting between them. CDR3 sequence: CASSPSPTGRSYEQYF. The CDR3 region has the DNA TGTGCCAGCAGCCCCAGCCCGACAGGGAGGTCCTACGAGCAGTACTTC.

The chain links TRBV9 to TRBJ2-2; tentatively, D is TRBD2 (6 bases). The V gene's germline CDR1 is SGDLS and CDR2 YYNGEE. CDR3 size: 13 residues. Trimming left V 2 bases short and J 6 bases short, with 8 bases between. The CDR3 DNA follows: TGTGCCAGCAGCGTGTGGGGGGCCGGGGAGCTGTTTTTT. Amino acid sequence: CASSVWGAGELFF.

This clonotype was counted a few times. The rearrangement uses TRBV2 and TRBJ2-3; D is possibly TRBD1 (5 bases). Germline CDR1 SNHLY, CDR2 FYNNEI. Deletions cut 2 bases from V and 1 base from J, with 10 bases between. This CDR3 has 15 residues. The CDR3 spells CASSEYLGGTDTQYF. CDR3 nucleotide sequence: TGTGCCAGCAGTGAATATCTAGGGGGCACAGATACGCAGTATTTT.

CDR3 coding DNA: TGTGCCTGGAGTGTTAGCGCCGGGGAGCTGTTTTTT. Its translation is CAWSVSAGELFF. The chain combines TRBV30 with TRBJ2-2, with D possibly matching TRBD2 (5 bases). Trimming shortened V by 0 bases and J by 6 bases, and 5 bases separated the two germline ends. CDR3 size: 12 residues. Germline CDR1 GTSNPN, CDR2 SVGIG (reference sequence).

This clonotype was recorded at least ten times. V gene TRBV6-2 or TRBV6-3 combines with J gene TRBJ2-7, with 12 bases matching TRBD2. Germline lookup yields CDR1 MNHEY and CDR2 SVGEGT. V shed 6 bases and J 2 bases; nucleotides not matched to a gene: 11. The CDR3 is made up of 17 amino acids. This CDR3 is CASRPLAGGPITYEQYF. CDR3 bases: TGTGCCAGCAGGCCCCTAGCGGGAGGGCCTATCACCTACGAGCAGTACTTC.

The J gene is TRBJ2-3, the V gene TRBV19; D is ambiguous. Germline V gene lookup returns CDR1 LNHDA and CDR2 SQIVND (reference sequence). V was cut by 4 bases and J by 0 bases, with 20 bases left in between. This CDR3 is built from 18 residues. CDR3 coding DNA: TGTGCCAGTAGTAAAGGGCCGAACCCAGCCTTTAGCACAGATACGCAGTATTTT. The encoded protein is CASSKGPNPAFSTDTQYF.